The entry that follows covers one TCR beta chain sequence. Its antigen is as yet unknown. The data derive from a study of shared clonotypes between healthy human individuals. Here immunoSEQ multiplex PCR was the method, and the copy in TCRdb shows in-frame clones only, minus some. This sample has over a million clones; about 96% occur once, and the top ten carry about 1.2%. Study-level findings and limits: Across a handful of donors, naive CD4 shared about 5%, naive CD8 under 4%, memory CD4 2.3%, memory CD8 about 0.38%.

The V gene's germline CDR1 is MDHEN and CDR2 SYDVKM. This CDR3 has 15 residues. V was clipped by 4 bases and J by 3 bases, with 13 bases between them. Healthy HIV-negative adults without recent acute infections or vaccinations served as donors. A split of CD4+ cells into CD45RA+ naive and CD45RA-negative memory subsets was performed. Material: naive CD4+ T cells sorted from blood. Subset of the sample: CD45RA+ positively selected. This chain connects TRBV28 to TRBJ1-5, with unresolved D. The receptor was derived from a man between 25 and 39 years old in good health. CDR3 loop: CASSSNRETNQPQHF. CDR3 DNA sequence: TGTGCCAGCAGTTCTAACAGAGAAACCAATCAGCCCCAGCATTTT.